This is a list of T cell receptor beta chains from one sample in a study of T-cell memory formation after mild COVID-19. Using its own MiXCR run on the 5' RACE reads, TCRdb lists one record per CDR3 protein. The repertoire consists of roughly 600,000 distinct CDR3 sequences, with 18% occurring once and the leading ten covering around 12%. Sequenced sample: PBMCs or a T cell subset sorted from them (not recorded which). The receptor set was obtained from an adult woman who had mild COVID-19 (a few samples of this study predate the infection). Cell type and time point are not known. Both conserved end residues are part of each CDR3. The order of the fields is J gene, V gene, D gene, clone size, CDR3 DNA, CDR3 protein. D genes are given only for firm matches. Part of the rows lack a size; the others show once, few, many or a class for expanded clones.

TRBJ2-3 TRBV3-1 - - TGTGCCAGCGGGGGACCTAGCACAGATACGCAGTATTTT CASGGPSTDTQYF
TRBJ2-4 TRBV7-8 - few TGTGCCAGCAGCTTGGGCGCTTGGCTAGCCAAAAACATTCAGTACTTC CASSLGAWLAKNIQYF
TRBJ1-1 TRBV30 - - TGTGCCTGGATAGCAGGCCCGAACACTGAAGCTTTCTTT CAWIAGPNTEAFF
TRBJ1-1 TRBV3-1 - - TGTGCCAGCAGATACGGGTCTCATGAAGCTTTCTTT CASRYGSHEAFF
TRBJ1-1 TRBV18 TRBD1 few TGTGCCAGCTCCACAGCTCAGGGGGCGCAATCGAACACTGAAGCTTTCTTT CASSTAQGAQSNTEAFF
TRBJ1-1 TRBV5-1 - - TGCGCCAGCAGCGGAGGGACCACACGGAGCACTTTCTTT CASSGGTTRSTFF
TRBJ1-1 TRBV20-1 - few TGCAGTGCTATGGACGACGAGACTGAAGCTTTCTTT CSAMDDETEAFF
TRBJ1-2 TRBV6-1 - few TGTGCCAGCACCCTATCCGGGCCCAACTATGGCTACACCTTC CASTLSGPNYGYTF
TRBJ1-5 TRBV5-5 - - TGTGCCAGCAGCTTGTTCAGGGACTATCAGCCCCAGCATTTT CASSLFRDYQPQHF
TRBJ2-1 TRBV7-2 - few TGTGCCAGCAGCTTAAGGGAGGGAGGGGGTAATGAGCAGTTCTTC CASSLREGGGNEQFF
TRBJ2-3 TRBV5-1 - - TGCGCCAGCAGCTCTGGAGTGCCGCCAGATACGCAGTATTTT CASSSGVPPDTQYF
TRBJ2-7 TRBV29-1 - few TGCAGCGTTGAAGGAGTCAACCAGGACGAGCAGTACTTC CSVEGVNQDEQYF
TRBJ1-2 TRBV9 - - TGTGCCAGCAGCGTAGGCGAGGGGACATATGGCTACACCTTC CASSVGEGTYGYTF
TRBJ2-2 TRBV11-3 - few TGTGCCAGCAGCTTATTCTTCGTGCGTCTTACCGGGGAGCTGTTTTTT CASSLFFVRLTGELFF
TRBJ2-3 TRBV20-1 TRBD2 few TGCAGTGCTAAGACTAGCGTTTCAGATACGCAGTATTTT CSAKTSVSDTQYF
TRBJ2-3 TRBV18 TRBD1 few TGTGCCAGCTCTATCGACAGGGTCCGGCCAGATACGCAGTATTTT CASSIDRVRPDTQYF
TRBJ2-7 TRBV6-5 - - TGTGCCAGCAGTACCCCCGGGGTTGTGGAAGAGCAGTACTTC CASSTPGVVEEQYF
TRBJ2-7 TRBV7-2 TRBD1 - TGTGCCAGCAGCTTGGACAGGGCGCTCGAGGAACAGTACTTC CASSLDRALEEQYF
TRBJ2-5 TRBV12-3/TRBV12-4 - - TGTGCCAGCAGTTTACCTCCTTCTGGCGGGCTAGGTTTTGGGGAGACCCAGTACTTC CASSLPPSGGLGFGETQYF
TRBJ1-1 TRBV20-1 - - TGCAGTGCTTTCATACAGGGCGTGAACACTGAAGCTTTCTTT CSAFIQGVNTEAFF
TRBJ1-3 TRBV3-1 - few TGTGCCAGCAGCCAAACAGGAACGGTAGGAAACACCATATATTTT CASSQTGTVGNTIYF
TRBJ2-5 TRBV15 TRBD1 few TGTGCCACCAGCAGAGGGGACAGGGTTTCAGAGACCCAGTACTTC CATSRGDRVSETQYF
TRBJ1-1 TRBV5-1 - many TGCGCCAGCAGCTTGGAGCCTGGAGTCATGAACACTGAAGCTTTCTTT CASSLEPGVMNTEAFF
TRBJ1-1 TRBV9 - few TGTGCCAGCAGCGTAGGACGGGTGAACACTGAAGCTTTCTTT CASSVGRVNTEAFF
TRBJ1-2 TRBV12-3/TRBV12-4 - few TGTGCCAGCAGCAATTCGGGGGCTGAGTGGGGCTACACCTTC CASSNSGAEWGYTF
TRBJ2-7 TRBV7-9 TRBD2 - TGTGCCAGCAGCCAGGGACTAGCTGGTCCCGAGCAGTACTTC CASSQGLAGPEQYF
TRBJ1-1 TRBV5-1 - few TGCGCCAGCAGCTTGGTTCCCCCGGGCTCCACTGAAGCTTTCTTT CASSLVPPGSTEAFF
TRBJ2-5 TRBV18 - few TGTGCCAGCTCAGAGAAGCAGGGTTACCAAGAGACCCAGTACTTC CASSEKQGYQETQYF
TRBJ1-1 TRBV29-1 - few TGCAGCGTTGCGAGGGGCGGGAACACTGAAGCTTTCTTT CSVARGGNTEAFF
TRBJ2-7 TRBV18 TRBD1 - TGTGCCAGCTCACCATCTGGGACAGGGTTTTACGAGCAGTACTTC CASSPSGTGFYEQYF
TRBJ1-1 TRBV7-2 - few TGTGCCAGCAGCCTAACATTTGCGTCTGAAGCTTTCTTT CASSLTFASEAFF
TRBJ2-1 TRBV7-2 - - TGTGCCAGCAGCATAAGATACTCGGGGAACAATGAGCAGTTCTTC CASSIRYSGNNEQFF
TRBJ1-6 TRBV30 TRBD1 - TGTGCCTGGAGTGTCCAGACAGGGAACAATTCACCCCTCCACTTT CAWSVQTGNNSPLHF
TRBJ2-7 TRBV7-6 TRBD1 few TGTGCCAGCAGCTCGCGGTCCGGGACAGCTTCCTACGAGCAGTACTTC CASSSRSGTASYEQYF
TRBJ1-1 TRBV7-2 TRBD1 few TGTGCCAGCAGCCGGAGGGGTACAGGGGCCCCTGAAGCTTTCTTT CASSRRGTGAPEAFF